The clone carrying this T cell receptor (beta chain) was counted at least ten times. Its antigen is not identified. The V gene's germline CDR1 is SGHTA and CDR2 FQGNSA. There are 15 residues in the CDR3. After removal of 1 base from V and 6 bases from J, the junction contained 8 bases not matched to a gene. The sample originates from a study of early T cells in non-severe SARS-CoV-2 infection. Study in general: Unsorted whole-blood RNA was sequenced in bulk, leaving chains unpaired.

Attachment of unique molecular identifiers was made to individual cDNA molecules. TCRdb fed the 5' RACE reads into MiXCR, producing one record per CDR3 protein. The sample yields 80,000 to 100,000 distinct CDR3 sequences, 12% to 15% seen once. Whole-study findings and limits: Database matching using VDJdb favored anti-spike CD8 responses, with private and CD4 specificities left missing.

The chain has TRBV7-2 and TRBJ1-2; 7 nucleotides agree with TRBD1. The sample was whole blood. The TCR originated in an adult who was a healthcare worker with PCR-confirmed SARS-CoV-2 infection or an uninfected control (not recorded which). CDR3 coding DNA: TGTGCCAGCAGCTTAGGAAACAGGGGATCGCATGGCTACACCTTC. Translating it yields CASSLGNRGSHGYTF.